This TCR beta chain was obtained from a study of post-analysis software for immune sequencing data. About the study: Clinical courses comprised relapsing-remitting, secondary progressive and progressive-relapsing multiple sclerosis.

Study-level points and caveats: Clustering by F measure revealed strong co-clustering among samples prepared together in one batch. When compared against controls, multiple sclerosis patients showed significantly lower normalized Chao1 diversity. Controls had lower frequencies than patients of a handful of TRBV segments, which included TRBV5-6, TRBV5-1 and TRBV20-1.

This clonotype has a handful of counts. Its specificity is unknown. V lost 4 bases and J lost 5; bases outside the gene matches: 6. The CDR3 runs to 14 residues. Germline lookup yields CDR1 SGHRS and CDR2 YFSETQ. Unique molecular identifiers were carried by the TCR beta cDNA libraries. Using its own MiXCR run on the PCR reads, TCRdb lists one record per CDR3 protein. This sample carries about 620,000 distinct CDR3 sequences, roughly 47% of them seen once, and the ten largest clones take under 2%. Sequenced sample: blood. This rearrangement joins TRBV5-1 to TRBJ2-1, with TRBD2 matching 7 bases. This TCR was sampled from a girl aged 5 to 17 with multiple sclerosis. CDR3 nucleotide sequence: TGCGCCAGCAGCCCCCAGGGAGGGGACAATGAGCAGTTCTTC. It codes for CASSPQGGDNEQFF.